Described below is a single TCR beta chain sequence and its context. The clone's antigen remains unknown. No base quality values were provided; no much bigger clone lies one nucleotide off. Full-length TCR variable regions were amplified by 5' RACE PCR with constant-region reverse primers, followed by semi-nested PCR with Nested Universal Primer A. The ReliaPrep RNA Cell Miniprep System was used to extract total RNA, which was then reverse transcribed into 5'RACE-ready cDNA with the SMARTer RACE 5'/3' Kit. Multiplex adaptors were used to barcode the full-length TCR alpha and beta libraries, which were then sequenced on an Illumina MiSeq. In the original analysis: For each of nine subset-tissue groups, sequencing data from the five patients were pooled, and the groups were compared by unsupervised clustering of TCR gene usage. The Morisita-Horn index was used to calculate repertoire similarity, with shared sequences weighted according to their contribution to each repertoire. TCRdb trimmed the raw reads at Q25, called clones with MiXCR and kept productive beta chains. Every CDR3 protein is listed once, alongside the most common genes and DNA of its rows. Here the V and J calls rest on TCRdb's processing, not on the authors' analysis. The sample table lists approximately 42,000 distinct CDR3 sequences, less than 35% of them with a count of one. The ten most abundant clones make up approximately 3.7% of the sample.

CD4+CD45RO+CD25- cells were isolated as memory CD4+ T cells. Tregs, naive and memory CD4+ T cells from tumor, blood and ipsilateral draining lymph nodes of a handful of breast cancer patients underwent full-length TCR alpha and beta sequencing. Tumor tissue, along with lymph nodes from ipsilateral axillary dissection, was perfused with PBS, minced, and then digested using collagenase I and hyaluronidase. Mononuclear cells from lymph nodes or around 53 ml of peripheral blood were isolated by Ficoll density gradient centrifugation. FACS confirmed that the sorted cell populations were more than 90% pure. This record belongs to a study (dated by TCRdb to the mid-2010s). About the investigation overall: Whether tumor-infiltrating Tregs in breast cancer are recruited from blood Tregs or converted in situ from other CD4+ T cell subsets was tested.

The paper as a whole reports these results and caveats: The larger-cohort validation was restricted to a single TCR beta V-J rearrangement rather than whole repertoires. The TCR gene usage of tumor memory CD4+ T cells clustered together with blood and lymph node memory CD4+ cells and with lymph node naive CD4+ cells. The TCR alpha and beta sequences of tumor-infiltrating Tregs showed the greatest overlap with tumor naive CD4+ T cells, followed by blood naive CD4+ T cells.

Taken from cysteine to phenylalanine, the CDR3 has 14 residues. Solely the CDR3 DNA is kept, with 42 bases framed from the first base. V was cut back by 1 base and J by 4 bases, leaving a gap of 10 bases between them. Material: memory CD4+ T cells sorted from a lymph node. This specimen's cell subset or site label, interpreted: memory CD4+ T cells, CD4+CD45RO+CD25-. The chain employs TRBV12-3 or TRBV12-4 and TRBJ1-1; the best D guess is TRBD1, with 6 bases matching. This sequence originates from a female donor with breast cancer. The sequence in DNA is TGTGCCAGCAGTTTAGTGGGAGGGGGCACTGAAGCTTTCTTT. It encodes CASSLVGGGTEAFF.